A single sample is the source of the 27 T cell receptor beta chains below, sequenced in a study of identifying expanded T cells in peripheral blood. TCRdb keeps only in-frame clones here, not all; method: immunoSEQ multiplex PCR. The profile covers about 74,000 clones, with almost 85% appearing a single time and around 18% taken by the ten largest. Material for sequencing was blood. The receptors originated from a person aged 18-70 years in good health.

The rearrangement uses TRBV7-2 and TRBJ2-3; D is uncertain. This CDR3 has 12 amino acids. Deletions cut 2 bases from V and 4 bases from J, with 4 bases between. Germline loops: CDR1 SGHTA, CDR2 FQGNSA. The chain's CDR3 is CASSLWSDTQYF. CDR3 DNA: TGTGCCAGCAGCTTATGGTCAGATACGCAGTATTTT.

The chain joins TRBV6-5 to TRBJ2-5, with 7 nucleotides matching TRBD1. The length of the CDR3 is 13 residues. The V and J ends lost 6 bases and 2 bases, in that order; junction bases with no gene match: 3. In germline, CDR1 is MNHEY, CDR2 SVGAGI. Written as DNA, the CDR3 is TGTGCCAGCAGGCGACAGGGACAAGAGACCCAGTACTTC. This codes for CASRRQGQETQYF.

This clone was observed a handful of times. This sequence joins TRBV7-2 and TRBJ2-7; 7 bases are a match to TRBD2. V lost 1 base, J lost 2 bases, and 5 bases stayed unmatched. The CDR3 spans 15 residues. Germline CDR1 and CDR2: SGHTA and FQGNSA. The CDR3 spells CASSLEGGAAYEQYF. In nucleotides, the CDR3 is TGTGCCAGCAGCTTAGAGGGAGGGGCAGCCTACGAGCAGTACTTC.

V usage is TRBV5-4 and J usage is TRBJ2-7; D gene ambiguous. V gave up 1 base and J gave up 7 bases, with 12 bases separating them. CDR1 SGHNT and CDR2 YYREEE come from the germline V gene (reference sequence). The CDR3 consists of 13 residues. The CDR3 region is CASSLRATLEQYF. CDR3 coding DNA: TGTGCCAGCAGCTTGAGGGCGACACTGGAGCAGTACTTC.

The count of this clone is one. The chain is built from TRBV5-4 and TRBJ2-1; weak D call: TRBD1 (6 bases). CDR3 length: 15 amino acids. V gave up 3 bases and J gave up 7 bases, with 17 bases separating them. Germline-derived CDR1 and CDR2 are SGHNT and YYREEE (reference sequence). CDR3 nucleotide sequence: TGTGCCAGCAGCTCCCCTGGGGGCCCCCTTAATGAGCAGTTCTTC. It codes for CASSSPGGPLNEQFF.

The chain combines TRBV5-8 with TRBJ1-5, with 8 positions matching TRBD1. After removal of 3 bases from V and 7 bases from J, the junction contained 3 bases not matched to a gene. This CDR3 spans 13 amino acids. Germline CDR1 and CDR2: SGHTS and YDEGEE. CDR3 nucleotide sequence: TGTGCCAGCAGCTACGGACAGGGCCAGCCCCAGCATTTT. This gives the protein CASSYGQGQPQHF.

The chain employs TRBV9 and TRBJ2-1; 8 bases agree with TRBD1. V was clipped by 3 bases and J by 4 bases; unmatched bases: 12. There are 17 residues in the CDR3. The germline V gene has CDR1 SGDLS and CDR2 YYNGEE. Here the CDR3 reads CASSAPSGTGEYNEQFF. DNA for the CDR3: TGTGCCAGCAGCGCCCCTTCCGGGACAGGAGAATACAATGAGCAGTTCTTC.

V usage is TRBV7-2 and J usage is TRBJ1-1, with D unclear. Germline V CDR1 and CDR2: SGHTA, FQGNSA. V lost 2 bases and J lost 2, with 6 bases in between. The CDR3 totals 13 residues. The chain's CDR3 is CASSLRINTEAFF. DNA of the CDR3: TGTGCCAGCAGCTTACGGATTAACACTGAAGCTTTCTTT.

This chain uses TRBV27 with TRBJ2-1; unclear D gene. The CDR3 sequence is 19 residues long. The ends were cut back, 0 bases at V and 9 bases at J, with 27 bases in the middle. Germline V gives CDR1 MNHEY, CDR2 SMNVEV (reference sequence). DNA of the CDR3: TGTGCCAGCAGTTTATCGGGTCTGATATTTTTGCGTCGAGGAAGTGAGCAGTTCTTC. Amino acids: CASSLSGLIFLRRGSEQFF.

This clone appeared a single time. The gene calls are TRBV11-1 and TRBJ2-5, with a possible D match to TRBD1 (6 bases). The V and J ends lost 1 base and 1 base respectively, with 19 bases between them. In germline, CDR1 is SGHAT, CDR2 FQDESV (reference sequence). This CDR3 comprises 18 residues. In DNA form, the CDR3 reads TGTGCCAGCAGCTTAGGCACCACACCCGGGACAACCCAAGAGACCCAGTACTTC. Translation: CASSLGTTPGTTQETQYF. Using reference TRBV11-1 and TRBJ2-5 for the parts outside the CDR3, the full variable domain is EAEVAQSPRYKITEKSQAVAFWCDPISGHATLYWYRQILGQGPELLVQFQDESVVDDSQLPKDRFSAERLKGVDSTLKIQPAELGDSAMYLCASSLGTTPGTTQETQYFGPGTRLLVL.

In regard to this clone: Lacking the conserved final phenylalanine or tryptophan, this CDR3 likely reflects a read error. It is unclear where the CDR3 begins or ends on the DNA, so no DNA is shown, and the CDR3 is as TCRdb lists it. This chain connects TRBV7-9 to TRBJ2-4; TRBD1 is the table's D call, not checked against the DNA. Germline V gives CDR1 SEHNR, CDR2 FQNEAQ (reference sequence). The CDR3 is 9 amino acids long, termini counted. The CDR3 spells CASSFLQVG.

This clone has a handful of counts. The gene calls are TRBV9 and TRBJ1-2, with 9 bases lining up with TRBD1. Germline CDR1 is SGDLS and CDR2 is YYNGEE. With 2 bases clipped from V and 8 bases from J, the junction kept 7 bases outside the gene matches. The CDR3 spans 14 residues. CDR3 nucleotides: TGTGCCAGCAGCGTTGGAGGGACAGGGAAAGGCTACACCTTC. Its translation: CASSVGGTGKGYTF.

This rearrangement joins TRBV7-2 to TRBJ2-5; perhaps TRBD2 as D (6 bases). Germline V CDR1 and CDR2: SGHTA, FQGNSA. V was pared by 0 bases and J by 4 bases, with 24 bases between. CDR3 length: 19 amino acids. The CDR3 coding sequence is TGTGCCAGCAGCTTAGCGGGTGTCCTAATGGGGAGGCGGGTAGAGACCCAGTACTTC. Protein product: CASSLAGVLMGRRVETQYF. Full variable domain (missing parts from reference TRBV7-2 and TRBJ2-5): GAGVSQSPSNKVTEKGKDVELRCDPISGHTALYWYRQSLGQGLEFLIYFQGNSAPDKSGLPSDRFSAERTGGSVSTLTIQRTQQEDSAVYLCASSLAGVLMGRRVETQYFGPGTRLLVL.

This clone was detected only once. The sample has other DNA sequences that encode this CDR3 too. This CDR3 is CASSLGLAGYEQYF. The CDR3 nucleotides read TGTGCCAGCAGTTTAGGGCTTGCGGGCTACGAGCAGTACTTC. The rearrangement uses TRBV28 and TRBJ2-7; maybe TRBD2 (5 bases). Trimming shortened V by 2 bases and J by 3 bases, and 11 bases separated the two germline ends. CDR1 MDHEN and CDR2 SYDVKM come from the germline V gene. CDR3 length equals 14 residues.

The rearrangement joins TRBV10-3 to TRBJ2-1, with TRBD2 matching over 15 bases. Germline trimming cut 7 bases from V and 9 bases from J; bases unmatched to any gene: 10. Germline V gene lookup returns CDR1 ENHRY and CDR2 SYGVKD. The CDR3 runs to 16 residues. CDR3 coding DNA: TGTGCCATCACCTCCGGGACTAGCGGGAGGATTACTGAGCAGTTCTTC. This translates into CAITSGTSGRITEQFF.

The chain uses TRBV4-1 and TRBJ2-7, with D hard to call. This CDR3 is 12 amino acids long. The ends were cut back, 3 bases at V and 7 bases at J, with 10 bases in the middle. Germline V gene sequence: CDR1 MGHRA, CDR2 YSYEKL. CDR3 protein: CASSHIFGEQYF. CDR3 nucleotides: TGCGCCAGCAGCCACATCTTTGGAGAGCAGTACTTC.

This clone has a handful of counts. This chain links TRBV6-4 with TRBJ2-1; the D gene is possibly TRBD2 (5 bases). V was clipped by 0 bases and J by 0 bases, with 6 bases between them. Germline V CDR1 and CDR2: MRHNA, SNTAGT. The CDR3 has 15 amino acids. CDR3 in amino acids: CASSDSSGSYNEQFF. CDR3 sequence (DNA): TGTGCCAGCAGTGACTCAAGCGGCTCCTACAATGAGCAGTTCTTC.

This rearrangement joins TRBV6-6 to TRBJ2-2; D gene ambiguous. The CDR3 totals 15 residues. Germline CDR1 MNHNY, CDR2 SVGAGI (reference sequence). V was clipped by 0 bases and J by 1 base, with 6 bases between them. CDR3 amino acids: CASSYSMGNTGELFF. In DNA form, the CDR3 reads TGTGCCAGCAGTTACTCGATGGGGAACACCGGGGAGCTGTTTTTT.

This rearrangement joins TRBV11-2 to TRBJ2-7; 8 bases map to TRBD1. The V gene's germline CDR1 is SGHAT and CDR2 FQNNGV. The CDR3 is made up of 13 amino acids. The trim removed 6 bases at V and 5 bases at J, leaving 6 bases unmatched. CDR3 sequence: CASRTGQGDEQYF. The CDR3 DNA sequence: TGTGCCAGCAGAACCGGACAGGGCGACGAGCAGTACTTC.

The chain carries TRBV19 and TRBJ2-1; TRBD1 matches at 8 bases. The CDR3 is made up of 14 amino acids. Germline V gene data show CDR1 as LNHDA and CDR2 as SQIVND (reference sequence). The ends lost 3 bases at V and 5 bases at J; junction bases unmatched: 3. The CDR3 region is CASSIRGRHNEQFF. Written as DNA, the CDR3 is TGTGCCAGTAGTATCAGGGGGCGGCACAATGAGCAGTTCTTC.

The rearrangement links TRBV27 to TRBJ2-1, with D tentatively TRBD2 (5 bases). Trimming took off 4 bases at V and 4 bases at J, with 14 bases between the two ends. Per the germline V gene, CDR1 is MNHEY and CDR2 is SMNVEV (reference sequence). This CDR3 contains 15 residues. CDR3 amino acids: CASSSDLGKYNEQFF. The CDR3 DNA sequence: TGTGCCAGCAGTTCCGACCTCGGGAAATACAATGAGCAGTTCTTC.

This chain joins TRBV7-3 and TRBJ2-1; 13 nucleotides line up with TRBD2. The CDR3 is made up of 15 amino acids. Unmatched junction bases numbered 8, after V lost 5 bases and J lost 10 bases. The germline gives CDR1 SGHTA, CDR2 FQGTGA. The CDR3 loop is CASSPGLAGEGEQFF. CDR3 bases: TGTGCCAGCAGCCCTGGACTAGCGGGAGAGGGCGAGCAGTTCTTC.

The genes are TRBV7-2 and TRBJ2-1; 13 nucleotides align to TRBD2. V was clipped by 5 bases and J by 6 bases; unmatched bases: 4. This CDR3 comprises 15 residues. The germline V gene has CDR1 SGHTA and CDR2 FQGNSA. The CDR3 bases are TGTGCCAGCAGCCGGGGACTAGCGGGGATCAATGAGCAGTTCTTC. Translated: CASSRGLAGINEQFF.

In DNA form, the CDR3 reads TGTGCCAGCATGGGCGGGAGTGATGGGTACGAGCAGTACTTC. This sequence encodes CASMGGSDGYEQYF. The chain employs TRBV11-2 and TRBJ2-7, with 7 nucleotides matching TRBD2. This CDR3 contains 14 residues. Germline V lookup: CDR1 SGHAT, CDR2 FQNNGV. The V gene end was trimmed by 7 bases and the J gene end by 4 bases; junction bases not matched to a gene: 10. Using reference TRBV11-2 and TRBJ2-7 for the parts outside the CDR3, the full variable domain is EAGVAQSPRYKIIEKRQSVAFWCNPISGHATLYWYQQILGQGPKLLIQFQNNGVVDDSQLPKDRFSAERLKGVDSTLKIQPAKLEDSAVYLCASMGGSDGYEQYFGPGTRLTVT.

The chain links TRBV7-3 to TRBJ1-3, with D maybe TRBD1 (5 bases). The CDR3 extends over 16 amino acids. Germline assignment: CDR1 SGHTA and CDR2 FQGTGA. Deletions cut 3 bases from V and 2 bases from J, with 14 bases between. The CDR3 sequence is CASSFFRVPPGNTIYF. CDR3 nucleotide sequence: TGTGCCAGCAGCTTCTTCAGGGTACCCCCTGGAAACACCATATATTTT.

The rearrangement links TRBV5-1 to TRBJ1-3, with a possible D match to TRBD1 (5 bases). Germline V gives CDR1 SGHRS, CDR2 YFSETQ. The CDR3 has 16 amino acids. Trimming shortened V by 4 bases and J by 0 bases, and 14 bases separated the two germline ends. CDR3 loop: CASSPDGAYSGNTIYF. As DNA, the CDR3 is TGCGCCAGCAGCCCCGACGGGGCTTACTCTGGAAACACCATATATTTT.

The V and J genes are TRBV5-1 and TRBJ2-7, with 13 nucleotides matching TRBD2. Germline V CDR1 and CDR2: SGHRS, YFSETQ. The CDR3 length is 15 residues. Trimming at V came to 3 bases and at J to 3 bases, leaving 3 bases not matched to a gene. The CDR3 nucleotides are TGCGCCAGCAGCTGGACTAGCGGGAGCGTCTACGAGCAGTACTTC. Amino acids: CASSWTSGSVYEQYF.